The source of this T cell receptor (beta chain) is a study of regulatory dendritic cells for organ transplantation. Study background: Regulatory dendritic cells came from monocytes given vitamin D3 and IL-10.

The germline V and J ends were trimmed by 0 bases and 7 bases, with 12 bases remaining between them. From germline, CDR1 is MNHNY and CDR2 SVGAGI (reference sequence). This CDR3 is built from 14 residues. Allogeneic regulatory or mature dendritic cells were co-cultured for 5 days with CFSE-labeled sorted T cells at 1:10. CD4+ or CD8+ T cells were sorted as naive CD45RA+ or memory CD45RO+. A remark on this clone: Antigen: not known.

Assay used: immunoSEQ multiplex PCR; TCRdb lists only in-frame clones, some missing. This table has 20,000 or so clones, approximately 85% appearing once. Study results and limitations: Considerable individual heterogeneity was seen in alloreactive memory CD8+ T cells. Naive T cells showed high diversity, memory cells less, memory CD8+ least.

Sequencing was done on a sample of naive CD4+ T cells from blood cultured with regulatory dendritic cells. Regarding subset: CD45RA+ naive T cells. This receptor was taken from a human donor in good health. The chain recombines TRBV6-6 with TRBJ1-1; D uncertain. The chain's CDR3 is CASSYSVDRVEAFF. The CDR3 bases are TGTGCCAGCAGTTACTCGGTAGACCGCGTTGAAGCTTTCTTT.